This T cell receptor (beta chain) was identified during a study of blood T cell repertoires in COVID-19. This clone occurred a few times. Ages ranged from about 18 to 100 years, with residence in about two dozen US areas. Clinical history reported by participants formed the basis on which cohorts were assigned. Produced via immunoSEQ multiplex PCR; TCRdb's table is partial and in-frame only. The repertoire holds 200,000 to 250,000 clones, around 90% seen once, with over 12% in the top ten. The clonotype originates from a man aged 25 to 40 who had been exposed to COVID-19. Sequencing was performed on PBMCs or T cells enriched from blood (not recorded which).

DNA for the CDR3: TGTGCCAGCAGCTCCGATAAGATAAGGACTAGCCTGGGGGAGACCCAGTACTTC. Translating gives CASSSDKIRTSLGETQYF. V and J are TRBV5-4 and TRBJ2-5, with 8 bases fitting TRBD2. CDR1 and CDR2 from the germline V gene are SGHNT and YYREEE (reference sequence). The CDR3 covers 18 residues. The ends lost 3 bases at V and 5 bases at J; junction bases unmatched: 18.